The clone carrying this T cell receptor (beta chain) was counted once. The antigen remains unidentified. These data are taken from a study of cytomegalovirus exposure and HLA in healthy donors. Whole-study results and caveats: Compared with the roughly 670-donor mean, an Asian-associated ancestry cluster reportedly had fewer N-insertions, according to a later analysis.

Primers included in the PCR were 60 Vbeta and 13 Jbeta primers. The method was immunoSEQ multiplex PCR; TCRdb's version includes in-frame clones alone and lacks a portion of them. In the table there are 150,000 to 200,000 clones, roughly four fifths of which are singletons. The sequenced sample consisted of PBMCs. This sequence was found in a woman in her 30s in good health and CMV-seropositive.

As DNA, the CDR3 is TGTGCCAGTAGTACCTGGGACAGGATATACGAGCAGTACTTC. This encodes CASSTWDRIYEQYF. V and J are TRBV19 and TRBJ2-5; 8 positions agree with TRBD1. The DNA end favors TRBJ2-7, so the J call may be wrong. The length of the CDR3 is 14 residues. Per the germline V gene, CDR1 is LNHDA and CDR2 is SQIVND (reference sequence).